Listed below are T cell receptor beta chains from one sample, sequenced in a study of a mutant IDH1 vaccine in newly diagnosed glioma. Assay used: immunoSEQ multiplex PCR; TCRdb lists only in-frame clones, some missing. The table lists 75,000 to 100,000 clones, roughly 82% of them singletons. This specimen was PBMCs, taken from a glioma patient treated with radiotherapy, temozolomide or both. The receptors come from a man in his forties with glioma. Some clones in this sample may be carry-over from other donors' samples. Both conserved end residues are trimmed from each CDR3. The order of the fields is CDR3 length, V gene, CDR3 protein.

CDR3 length: 13; V gene: TRBV10-1; CDR3 protein: ASSVGFLNNSPLH
CDR3 length: 14; V gene: TRBV29-1; CDR3 protein: SVEGGLGLYTDTQY
CDR3 length: 11; V gene: TRBV6-5; CDR3 protein: ASSYSGHTEAF
CDR3 length: 11; V gene: TRBV13; CDR3 protein: ASGHRAGNTIY
CDR3 length: 15; V gene: TRBV4-1; CDR3 protein: ASSWTGTSGGTGELF
CDR3 length: 13; V gene: TRBV18; CDR3 protein: ASSPIGQGANEAF
CDR3 length: 11; V gene: TRBV12-5; CDR3 protein: ASGLSGPYEQY
CDR3 length: 13; V gene: TRBV27; CDR3 protein: ASSLSVAAGNTIY
CDR3 length: 13; V gene: TRBV19; CDR3 protein: ASSMGSAGVRGYT
CDR3 length: 12; V gene: TRBV9; CDR3 protein: ASSVSGQNYGYT
CDR3 length: 16; V gene: TRBV7-3; CDR3 protein: ASSPKAGVGFCNQPQH
CDR3 length: 11; V gene: TRBV7-2; CDR3 protein: ASSFMGTDTQY
CDR3 length: 14; V gene: TRBV18; CDR3 protein: ASSPSGGWGYTEAF
CDR3 length: 14; V gene: TRBV2; CDR3 protein: ASSDYPGQYNEKLF
CDR3 length: 13; V gene: TRBV6-1; CDR3 protein: ASSEFTGGWSPLH
CDR3 length: 13; V gene: TRBV23-1; CDR3 protein: ASSQDRLSSYEQY
CDR3 length: 12; V gene: TRBV5-4; CDR3 protein: ASSWDRSNTEAF
CDR3 length: 12; V gene: TRBV5-1; CDR3 protein: ASSLDRGAGVAF
CDR3 length: 10; V gene: TRBV5-8; CDR3 protein: ASIQGLGEQY
CDR3 length: 12; V gene: TRBV6-5; CDR3 protein: ASSYGGSNQPQH